This entry lists 8 T cell receptor beta chains sequenced from one sample in a study of T-cell memory formation after mild COVID-19. A single record per CDR3 protein comes from TCRdb applying MiXCR to the 5' RACE reads. The repertoire has just over 350,000 distinct CDR3 sequences, roughly 14% of them found once; the top ten carry around a fifth. The sample taken for sequencing was PBMCs or a T cell subset sorted from them (not recorded which). The receptor source for this set is a man aged 18-30 years who had mild COVID-19 (a few samples of this study predate the infection). Cell type and time point are not known.

This clonotype was observed a handful of times. V gene TRBV12-3 or TRBV12-4 combines with J gene TRBJ1-3; 7 bases are a match to TRBD1. CDR3 length: 15 residues. V was pared by 10 bases and J by 1 base, with 10 bases of the junction left unmatched. In nucleotides, the CDR3 is TGTGCCACAACTCCAGGGGGTTTGTCTGGAAACACCATATATTTT. Its translation is CATTPGGLSGNTIYF.

There are a few counts of this clonotype. The rearrangement uses TRBV7-8 and TRBJ2-3; D is unclear. CDR3 length equals 16 residues. V was pared by 1 base and J by 2 bases, with 13 bases between. Germline V CDR1 and CDR2: SGHVS, FQNEAQ. For the CDR3, the DNA is TGTGCCAGCAGCTTAGAAGCATCGGGTTCCACAGATACGCAGTATTTT. This gives the protein CASSLEASGSTDTQYF.

This chain joins TRBV12-3 or TRBV12-4 and TRBJ1-5; 7 nucleotides line up with TRBD1. V lost 7 bases to trimming and J lost 2 bases; unmatched junction nucleotides: 8. This CDR3 has 15 amino acids. CDR3 nucleotides: TGTGCCAGCAACCCGACAGGGATGGGCAATCAGCCCCAGCATTTT. Amino acids: CASNPTGMGNQPQHF.

This clonotype was seen a handful of times. The rearrangement joins TRBV7-9 to TRBJ1-2; 7 bases are a match to TRBD1. Germline assignment: CDR1 SEHNR and CDR2 FQNEAQ (reference sequence). V trimming: 4 bases; J trimming: 4 bases; junction bases outside the gene matches: 3. The CDR3 runs to 13 residues. CDR3 amino acids: CASSYRGSYGYTF. In nucleotides, the CDR3 is TGTGCCAGCAGCTACAGGGGAAGCTATGGCTACACCTTC.

This clonotype was found a few times. V gene TRBV5-6 combines with J gene TRBJ1-1; D possibly corresponds to TRBD1 (5 bases). V lost 5 bases, J lost 5 bases, and 16 bases lay in between. Germline CDR1 and CDR2: SGHDT and YYEEEE. The CDR3 is made up of 14 amino acids. The DNA for the CDR3 is TGTGCCAGCAGTAGCACGGGGACGTGGACTGAAGCTTTCTTT. Translated, it gives CASSSTGTWTEAFF.

This clonotype has just a few counts. CDR3 loop: CASSQGERGGPYEQYF. In DNA form, the CDR3 reads TGTGCCAGCAGCCAAGGCGAGCGGGGGGGCCCCTACGAGCAGTACTTC. The V call is TRBV4-2, the J call TRBJ2-7; 10 positions agree with TRBD2. The CDR3 length is 16 residues. Trimming removed 1 base from V and 2 bases from J; junction bases left unmatched: 5. The germline gives CDR1 LGHNA, CDR2 YNFKEQ.

This clonotype has a count of ten or more. The genes are TRBV6-5 and TRBJ2-7, with D perhaps being TRBD1 or TRBD2 (5 bases each). The germline gives CDR1 MNHEY, CDR2 SVGAGI. The CDR3 covers 14 residues. V lost 2 bases and J lost 6, with 14 bases in between. The DNA for the CDR3 is TGTGCCAGCAGTTACGGGACCCCCCTCGGCGAGCAGTACTTC. It yields the protein CASSYGTPLGEQYF.

This clonotype was detected many times. This chain connects TRBV12-3 or TRBV12-4 to TRBJ2-7, with 9 nucleotides matching TRBD1. The CDR3 runs 13 residues. With 9 bases clipped from V and 7 bases from J, the junction kept 10 bases outside the gene matches. CDR3 sequence reads: CASGRDRESEQYF. As DNA, the CDR3 is TGTGCCAGTGGTCGGGACAGGGAATCTGAGCAGTACTTC.